This entry describes one T cell receptor beta chain. Its antigen is not identified. The CDR3 is 15 residues long. The data are from a study of T cells expressing NK-cell markers. Study overall: Investigators obtained TCR beta repertoires from sorted CD3+CD56+NKG2C+, CD3+CD56+NKG2C- and CD3+CD56-NKG2C+ T cells.

What made the TCR beta cDNA was 5'RACE template switching with UMIs. TCRdb re-called the 5' RACE reads and gives one entry per CDR3 protein, without DNA. This sample's table has approximately 170,000 distinct CDR3 sequences. Study results and limitations: In several donors, these clonotypes also led the CD3+CD56-NKG2C+ fraction. The dominant NKG2C+ clonotypes represented roughly 1.0-7.5% of CD8+ T cells in several donors.

The rearrangement joins TRBV12-3 or TRBV12-4 to TRBJ1-3; the TRBD1 assignment by TCRdb is unverifiable without DNA. The source of this sequence is a man aged 18-75 years in good health. The sequenced material came from blood T cells: a sorted CD56 or NKG2C T cell subset, CD4+ or CD8+ T cells, or bulk PBMC T cells (not recorded which). CDR3 sequence reads: CASSATQGTGNTIYF.